This TCR beta chain stems from a study of cytomegalovirus exposure and HLA in healthy donors. Study-level results: Many donors carried some public TCRs, although rarity characterized most TCR sequences. Investigators reported 164 TCR beta chains as tied to cytomegalovirus. It was reported that TCR beta sequences correctly inferred the HLA-A and HLA-B alleles for most subjects.

The CDR3 runs 14 residues. Germline V gene lookup returns CDR1 MDHEN and CDR2 SYDVKM. The ends lost 6 bases at V and 0 bases at J; junction bases unmatched: 3. This clone is a singleton in its sample. Its antigen remains unidentified. 60 Vbeta and 13 Jbeta primers were used in PCR. The method was immunoSEQ multiplex PCR; TCRdb's version includes in-frame clones alone and lacks a portion of them. The profile shows roughly 110,000 clones, approximately 76% of them singletons. Sequencing was carried out using PBMCs. This TCR derives from a man in his late teens or twenties in good health and CMV-seronegative. The gene calls are TRBV28 and TRBJ2-3; the match to TRBD2 covers 7 bases. The CDR3 DNA reads as TGTGCCAGCAGCTCCGGGGGGAGCACAGATACGCAGTATTTT. Protein product: CASSSGGSTDTQYF. Full variable domain (missing parts from reference TRBV28 and TRBJ2-3): DVKVTQSSRYLVKRTGEKVFLECVQDMDHENMFWYRQDPGLGLRLIYFSYDVKMKEKGDIPEGYSVSREKKERFSLILESASTNQTSMYLCASSSGGSTDTQYFGPGTRLTVL.